Each of the 12 T cell receptor beta chains below was sequenced from the same sample in a study of shared clonotypes between healthy human individuals. This table comes from immunoSEQ multiplex PCR, and its TCRdb copy is limited to in-frame clones, with some not included. Altogether 2.3 million or so clones are present, approximately 93% being singletons, with the ten largest covering about 0.39%. Sequencing input: naive CD4+ T cells from PBMCs. This sample's subset: CD45RA+ positively selected. These receptor sequences come from a man aged 18 to 29 in good health. Some clones in this sample may be carry-over from other donors' samples.

V usage is TRBV28 and J usage is TRBJ2-3; TRBD1 might be the D (6 bases). In germline, CDR1 is MDHEN, CDR2 SYDVKM. There are 19 residues in the CDR3. Trimming removed 7 bases at V and 3 bases at J, with 29 bases between. The CDR3 nucleotides are TGTGCCAGCATTCCCTCGATAGGGGACACGGTCGGGCCGACAGATACGCAGTATTTT. Protein product: CASIPSIGDTVGPTDTQYF.

The chain combines TRBV19 with TRBJ1-5; 8 nucleotides line up with TRBD1. The CDR3 runs 14 residues. Germline V gene data show CDR1 as LNHDA and CDR2 as SQIVND (reference sequence). Losses at the gene ends were 5 bases for V and 7 bases for J; bases not matched to a gene: 7. The CDR3 DNA reads as TGTGCCAGTAGTCTCGACAGGGGTTCACAGCCCCAGCATTTT. This translates into CASSLDRGSQPQHF. The variable domain in full, with the rest retrieved from reference TRBV19 and TRBJ1-5, is DGGITQSPKYLFRKEGQNVTLSCEQNLNHDAMYWYRQDPGQGLRLIYYSQIVNDFQKGDIAEGYSVSREKKESFPLTVTSAQKNPTAFYLCASSLDRGSQPQHFGDGTRLSIL.

The V call is TRBV5-1, the J call TRBJ1-1; weak D call: TRBD1 (5 bases). The CDR3 totals 15 residues. The V gene's germline CDR1 is SGHRS and CDR2 YFSETQ. V gave up 0 bases and J gave up 5 bases, with 14 bases separating them. Here the CDR3 reads CASSLVGGQVTEAFF. The CDR3 nucleotides are TGCGCCAGCAGCTTGGTCGGGGGTCAGGTAACTGAAGCTTTCTTT.

The V call is TRBV10-3, the J call TRBJ2-2; TRBD1 matches 9 bases. CDR1 and CDR2 from the germline V gene are ENHRY and SYGVKD. The CDR3 loop spans 16 amino acids. V was clipped by 7 bases and J by 7 bases; unmatched bases: 13. The CDR3 spells CAITQRGQGINGELFF. The CDR3 DNA sequence: TGTGCCATCACCCAAAGGGGACAGGGAATTAACGGGGAGCTGTTTTTT.

This sequence joins TRBV28 and TRBJ2-7; possibly TRBD1 for D (6 bases). Per the germline V gene, CDR1 is MDHEN and CDR2 is SYDVKM. The CDR3 runs to 12 residues. This chain's CDR3 is CAHQGSTYEQYF. CDR3 sequence (DNA): TGTGCTCACCAGGGGTCCACCTACGAGCAGTACTTC.

V gene TRBV7-9 combines with J gene TRBJ1-1; no definite D call. CDR1 and CDR2 from the germline V gene are SEHNR and FQNEAQ (reference sequence). V was trimmed by 4 bases and J by 4 bases, leaving 4 bases between them. The CDR3 has 11 residues. The CDR3 bases are TGTGCCAGCAGCTCCTTCACTGAAGCTTTCTTT. Translation: CASSSFTEAFF.

This clone is a singleton in its sample. The chain links TRBV2 to TRBJ2-1; possible D gene TRBD2, 5 bases. The CDR3 contains 13 residues. The V gene lost 0 bases and the J gene lost 9 bases, with 9 bases spanning the gap. Germline lookup yields CDR1 SNHLY and CDR2 FYNNEI. The CDR3 nucleotides read TGTGCCAGCAGTGAAGCTCGGGGTGTTGAGCAGTTCTTC. It encodes CASSEARGVEQFF.

The rearrangement joins TRBV5-1 to TRBJ2-7, with 7 bases lining up with TRBD1. CDR3 length equals 15 residues. Germline CDR1 reads SGHRS; CDR2 reads YFSETQ. V lost 1 base to trimming and J lost 0 bases; unmatched junction nucleotides: 4. CDR3 protein: CASSLQGQSSYEQYF. Here the CDR3 DNA reads TGCGCCAGCAGCTTGCAGGGACAGAGCTCCTACGAGCAGTACTTC.

The CDR3 DNA reads TGTGCCAGCAGTTACGGGACGGCGGGGAATTCACCCCTCCACTTT. Translation gives CASSYGTAGNSPLHF. The V and J genes are TRBV6-5 and TRBJ1-6; D may be TRBD1 (5 bases). V was pared by 2 bases and J by 7 bases, with 12 bases between. Germline V CDR1 and CDR2: MNHEY, SVGAGI. The CDR3 contains 15 residues.

This clone appeared once. V usage is TRBV11-2 and J usage is TRBJ2-7; D uncertain. The CDR3 has 16 amino acids. The V and J ends lost 1 base and 3 bases respectively, with 16 bases between them. Germline V lookup: CDR1 SGHAT, CDR2 FQNNGV. DNA for the CDR3: TGTGCCAGCAGCTTAGGGTCCATTCGGTACGACTACGAGCAGTACTTC. This gives the protein CASSLGSIRYDYEQYF.

About this clone itself: The sample contains more than one DNA sequence encoding this CDR3. The chain combines TRBV5-6 with TRBJ1-2, with D unresolved. The CDR3 sequence is 12 residues long. Germline V gene data show CDR1 as SGHDT and CDR2 as YYEEEE. V lost 0 bases, J lost 8 bases, and 8 bases lay in between. The CDR3 region has the DNA TGTGCCAGCAGCTTGGGCGTAGACGGCTACACCTTC. Protein product: CASSLGVDGYTF.

This rearrangement joins TRBV10-1 to TRBJ1-5, with D possibly matching TRBD1 (5 bases). Germline lookup yields CDR1 WNHNN and CDR2 SYGVQD (reference sequence). The ends were cut back, 0 bases at V and 7 bases at J, with 10 bases in the middle. The CDR3 is 14 amino acids. CDR3 DNA: TGCGCCAGCAGTGAGTCGCAGGGTGGACAGCCCCAGCATTTT. Its translation is CASSESQGGQPQHF.